This T cell receptor (beta chain) was recorded in a study of neoadjuvant anti-PD-1 for oral cavity cancer. Study-wide background: Patients mostly received three to four biweekly nivolumab doses at 3 mg/kg before surgery. Patients without progression received a fourth nivolumab dose around day 43, then surgical resection on days 50-56.

Measured with immunoSEQ multiplex PCR; TCRdb has only the in-frame clones, and not every one. The sample records some 14,000 clones, about 73% being singletons. The CDR3 has 15 residues. V trimming: 0 bases; J trimming: 7 bases; junction bases outside the gene matches: 6. In germline, CDR1 is GTSNPN, CDR2 SVGIG (reference sequence). The time point was: after neoadjuvant nivolumab, at surgical resection. The genes are TRBV30 and TRBJ2-1; 10 bases are shared with TRBD2. Sequencing used PBMCs, obtained after nivolumab (anti-PD-1) treatment. This clonotype was obtained from a person aged 35-79 years with oral cavity squamous cell carcinoma. The CDR3 reads CAWSVLSSGRNEQFF. CDR3 nucleotides: TGTGCCTGGAGTGTACTTTCTAGCGGGAGAAATGAGCAGTTCTTC.